The TCR beta chain described here comes from a study of CD8+ T cells in alopecia areata. Study-level information: Tofacitinib ran for 6 to 18 months before 6 months off drug.

Treatment meaning: oral pan-JAK inhibitor, 5-10 mg twice daily. Points from the study as a whole: Against the mouse data, patients shared TCRs less clearly, possibly for HLA reasons. Lesional scalp exceeded normal scalp in clonality, especially in alopecia totalis/universalis.

V lost 6 bases to trimming and J lost 4 bases, with 14 bases between them. The CDR3 runs to 15 residues. Germline-derived CDR1 and CDR2 are SGHDT and YYEEEE. Points on this clone: Its matching antigen is unknown.

cDNA reverse transcribed from extracted RNA served as the sequencing template. The table came from immunoSEQ multiplex PCR; TCRdb's copy has only in-frame clones and leaves some out. This sample has some 170,000 clones, with roughly 63% found just once. The clonotype comes from a human donor with alopecia areata. J is TRBJ1-6 and V is TRBV5-6; the D is unclear. Sequenced here: CD4+ T cells sorted from blood, sampled at week 56, from a patient treated with tofacitinib. The CDR3 sequence: CASTEGLHYNSPLHF. For the CDR3, the DNA is TGTGCCAGCACCGAGGGTTTACATTATAATTCACCCCTCCACTTT.